This entry lists 16 T cell receptor beta chains sequenced from one sample in a study of cytomegalovirus exposure and HLA in healthy donors (dated by TCRdb to between 2016 and 2019). The method behind the library was the immunoSEQ multiplex PCR assay. A mixture of 60 forward primers for TCR Vbeta segments and 13 reverse primers for TCR Jbeta segments was used in the multiplex PCR. Imported from immuneACCESS, the table was reduced by TCRdb to in-frame sequences with V and J called. These copies leave out some clones; in studies compared against another copy, an unresolved V gene accounts for under half, and the cause of the remainder is not known. This sample lists 100,000 to 150,000 clones; 78% were detected once. The ten largest account for 11% of the sample. Material for sequencing was PBMCs. Receptors originate from a man aged 25-45 years in good health and CMV-seropositive.

The chain combines TRBV6-4 with TRBJ2-5, with 9 bases aligning to TRBD1. Trimming cost V 6 bases and J 4 bases; bases outside gene matches: 12. Germline V lookup: CDR1 MRHNA, CDR2 SNTAGT. CDR3 length equals 16 residues. CDR3: CASRARDREVGETQYF. CDR3 nucleotides: TGTGCCAGCAGGGCAAGGGACAGGGAGGTCGGAGAGACCCAGTACTTC.

The V and J genes are TRBV6-4 and TRBJ2-6, with D maybe TRBD1 (6 bases). V dropped 3 bases and J dropped 2 bases, with 11 bases sitting between them. The CDR3 sequence is 16 residues long. Germline lookup yields CDR1 MRHNA and CDR2 SNTAGT. CDR3 amino acids: CASSEGTGTGANVLTF. DNA for the CDR3: TGTGCCAGCAGTGAAGGTACAGGGACTGGGGCCAACGTCCTGACTTTC.

The sample holds a few counts of this clone. The CDR3 reads CASSLVWQVGNTIYF. The CDR3, as DNA: TGTGCCAGCAGCTTAGTGTGGCAGGTTGGAAACACCATATATTTT. V is TRBV7-9 and J is TRBJ1-3; D is unresolved. With 1 base removed from V and 3 bases from J, the gap between germline ends came to 10 bases. Germline CDR1 SEHNR, CDR2 FQNEAQ (reference sequence). There are 15 residues in the CDR3. Full variable domain (missing parts from reference TRBV7-9 and TRBJ1-3): DTGVSQNPRHKITKRGQNVTFRCDPISEHNRLYWYRQTLGQGPEFLTYFQNEAQLEKSRLLSDRFSAERPKGSFSTLEIQRTEQGDSAMYLCASSLVWQVGNTIYFGEGSWLTVV.

CDR3 residues: CAGGQETNYGYTF. CDR3 nucleotides: TGTGCCGGGGGACAGGAGACCAACTATGGCTACACCTTC. V is TRBV2 and J is TRBJ1-2, with 8 bases identical to TRBD1. The CDR3 has 13 residues. The junction had 7 bases not matched to a gene; V was cut back by 11 bases and J by 2 bases. Germline CDR1 reads SNHLY; CDR2 reads FYNNEI.

This clone was seen once. The chain carries TRBV4-1 and TRBJ1-2; 7 nucleotides match TRBD1. The CDR3 sequence is 14 residues long. Germline values: CDR1 MGHRA, CDR2 YSYEKL. The V and J ends lost 4 bases and 0 bases, in that order; junction bases with no gene match: 2. CDR3 in amino acids: CASSLDRSNYGYTF. The CDR3 region has the DNA TGCGCCAGCAGCCTGGACAGGTCTAACTATGGCTACACCTTC.

The rearrangement links TRBV7-6 to TRBJ1-5; D possibly corresponds to TRBD1 (5 bases). V was clipped by 5 bases and J by 0 bases, with 11 bases between them. CDR1 and CDR2 from the germline V gene are SGHVS and FNYEAQ. The CDR3 covers 15 residues. The CDR3 is CASSHDQGSNQPQHF. DNA for the CDR3: TGTGCCAGCAGCCACGATCAGGGTAGCAATCAGCCCCAGCATTTT. Using reference TRBV7-6 and TRBJ1-5 for the parts outside the CDR3, the full variable domain is GAGVSQSPRYKVTKRGQDVALRCDPISGHVSLYWYRQALGQGPEFLTYFNYEAQQDKSGLPNDRFSAERPEGSISTLTIQRTEQRDSAMYRCASSHDQGSNQPQHFGDGTRLSIL.

The rearrangement joins TRBV4-3 to TRBJ2-1, with 10 bases aligning to TRBD2. This CDR3 is built from 16 residues. In germline, CDR1 is LGHNA, CDR2 YSLEER. V gave up 1 base and J gave up 6 bases; unmatched junction bases: 6. The CDR3 loop reads CASSQATSGILNEQFF. CDR3 nucleotides: TGCGCCAGCAGCCAAGCTACTAGCGGGATCCTCAATGAGCAGTTCTTC.

This chain uses TRBV19 with TRBJ1-1; D not resolved. V dropped 5 bases and J dropped 0 bases, with 13 bases sitting between them. Germline CDR1 LNHDA, CDR2 SQIVND (reference sequence). The CDR3 totals 15 residues. DNA of the CDR3: TGTGCCAGTAGTCCGTACGGGAGGATGAACACTGAAGCTTTCTTT. This codes for CASSPYGRMNTEAFF.

V gene TRBV30 combines with J gene TRBJ1-1; D unclear. Germline V lookup: CDR1 GTSNPN, CDR2 SVGIG (reference sequence). The CDR3 sequence is 14 residues long. With 5 bases removed from V and 1 base from J, the gap between germline ends came to 14 bases. The CDR3 loop is CAWGGEIANTEAFF. The CDR3 nucleotides are TGTGCCTGGGGCGGCGAAATCGCGAACACTGAAGCTTTCTTT.

V is TRBV5-4 and J is TRBJ1-1; D might be TRBD1 (6 bases). CDR3 length: 15 residues. Germline V lookup: CDR1 SGHNT, CDR2 YYREEE (reference sequence). V lost 2 bases, J lost 1 base, and 12 bases lay in between. CDR3 loop: CASSFLTGSNTEAFF. For the CDR3, the DNA is TGTGCCAGCAGCTTCTTGACAGGTTCGAACACTGAAGCTTTCTTT.

This chain joins TRBV19 and TRBJ2-7; D perhaps matches TRBD1 (6 bases). This CDR3 comprises 17 residues. The ends were cut back, 3 bases at V and 2 bases at J, with 20 bases in the middle. Germline CDR1 and CDR2: LNHDA and SQIVND (reference sequence). DNA of the CDR3: TGTGCCAGTAGTATGGGCCCCCGTTGGACAGCAACCTACGAGCAGTACTTC. Translated, it gives CASSMGPRWTATYEQYF.

J is TRBJ2-3 and V is TRBV28; TRBD2 matches at 13 bases. V trimming: 5 bases; J trimming: 6 bases; junction bases outside the gene matches: 17. This CDR3 has 19 amino acids. CDR1 and CDR2 from the germline V gene are MDHEN and SYDVKM. The CDR3 protein is CASSPWAWTSGRVTDTQYF. CDR3 nucleotides: TGTGCCAGCAGTCCTTGGGCGTGGACTAGCGGGAGAGTAACGGATACGCAGTATTTT.

The chain couples TRBV29-1 to TRBJ1-1; 9 nucleotides line up with TRBD1. Trimming removed 7 bases from V and 1 base from J; junction bases left unmatched: 10. The CDR3 runs to 15 residues. Germline V lookup: CDR1 SQVTM, CDR2 ANQGSEA. CDR3 DNA: TGCAGCGCTGCGGGACAGGGTATTGCGAACACTGAAGCTTTCTTT. Residues: CSAAGQGIANTEAFF.

J is TRBJ2-1 and V is TRBV4-3; D is unclear. Germline V gene lookup returns CDR1 LGHNA and CDR2 YSLEER. Trimming stripped 4 bases from V and 6 bases from J, with 13 bases between. The CDR3 is 14 amino acids. The CDR3 region is CASSPSATGNEQFF. CDR3 nucleotides: TGCGCCAGCAGCCCCTCCGCCACCGGCAATGAGCAGTTCTTC.

The J gene is TRBJ2-3, the V gene TRBV2; TRBD1 is a possible D gene (8 bases). The CDR3 length is 19 residues. V lost 6 bases, J lost 2 bases, and 27 bases lay in between. CDR1 and CDR2 from the germline V gene are SNHLY and FYNNEI. The CDR3 DNA is TGTGCCAGCAGCCAAGCGGGACAGGAGACCTCCCCCGCCACAGATACGCAGTATTTT. It codes for CASSQAGQETSPATDTQYF.

The gene calls are TRBV30 and TRBJ1-2; weak D call: TRBD1 (6 bases). Germline CDR1 reads GTSNPN; CDR2 reads SVGIG (reference sequence). V was clipped by 4 bases and J by 2 bases, with 8 bases between them. The CDR3 spans 12 residues. CDR3 DNA: TGTGCCTGGACAGGGGTAAACTATGGCTACACCTTC. This translates into CAWTGVNYGYTF. The variable domain in full, with the rest retrieved from reference TRBV30 and TRBJ1-2, is SQTIHQWPATLVQPVGSPLSLECTVEGTSNPNLYWYRQAAGRGLQLLFYSVGIGQISSEVPQNLSASRPQDRQFILSSKKLLLSDSGFYLCAWTGVNYGYTFGSGTRLTVV.